The clone carrying this T cell receptor (beta chain) was found a few times. The target antigen is unknown. Germline CDR1 DFQATT, CDR2 SNEGSKA (reference sequence). There are 14 residues in the CDR3. Trimming shortened V by 3 bases and J by 1 base, and 11 bases separated the two germline ends. The PBMCs had their origin in roughly 9.4 ml of fresh peripheral blood. The data stem from a study of T cells in Graves' hyperthyroidism and ophthalmopathy. Study-level findings and limits: Blood also showed most of the thyroid clonotypes that were expanded above 0.001.

The CDR3 regions of TCR beta were amplified from RNA transcripts. HTBI primers were the set used in a first-round RT-PCR of the TCR CDR3. MiXCR, run by TCRdb on the multiplex PCR reads, gives a single entry per CDR3 protein. Here the sample spans about 340,000 distinct CDR3 sequences, approximately 18% being singletons. The TCR originated in a woman between 45 and 65 years old with Graves' hyperthyroidism. The rearrangement joins TRBV20-1 to TRBJ2-3; no clear D gene. The material sequenced was blood. The CDR3 DNA sequence: TGCAGTGCTAGTTCCAGCGCCGGCACAGATACGCAGTATTTT. Encoded protein: CSASSSAGTDTQYF.